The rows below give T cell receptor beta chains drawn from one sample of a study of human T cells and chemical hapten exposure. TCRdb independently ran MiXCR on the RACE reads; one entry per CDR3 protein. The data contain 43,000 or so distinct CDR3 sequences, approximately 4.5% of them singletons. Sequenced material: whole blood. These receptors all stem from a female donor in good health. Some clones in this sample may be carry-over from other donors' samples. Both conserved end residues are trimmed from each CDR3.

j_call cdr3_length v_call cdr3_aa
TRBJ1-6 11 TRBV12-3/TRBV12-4 ASRSPNLSPLH
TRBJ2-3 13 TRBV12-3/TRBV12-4 ASSGSGASTDTQY
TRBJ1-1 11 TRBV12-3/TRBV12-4 ASRRPMNTEAF
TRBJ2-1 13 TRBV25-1 ASSDLGGSYNEQF
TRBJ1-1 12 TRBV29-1 SGSTGEMTTEAF
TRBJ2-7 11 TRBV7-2 ASSLARSYEQY
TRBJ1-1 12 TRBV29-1 SVGLGTRTTEAF
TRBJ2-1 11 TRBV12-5 ASGLLRVNEQF
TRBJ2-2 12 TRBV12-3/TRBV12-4 ASNRGSATGELF
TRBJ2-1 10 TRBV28 ASSLTGNEQF
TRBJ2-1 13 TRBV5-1 ASTLGASWGNEQF
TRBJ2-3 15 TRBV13 ASSMPQRGPPTDTQY
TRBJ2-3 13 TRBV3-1 ASSQDRVVGDTQY
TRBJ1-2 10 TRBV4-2 ASSQGGYGDT
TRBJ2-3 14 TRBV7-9 ASSFALAGGADTQY
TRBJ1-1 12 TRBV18 ASSPAPRGTEAF
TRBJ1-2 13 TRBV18 ASSPQGSTNYGYT
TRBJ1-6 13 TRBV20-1 SARVTGGENSPLH
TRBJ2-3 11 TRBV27 ASSLSYTDTQY
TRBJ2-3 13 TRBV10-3 ATYAPTGSTDTQY
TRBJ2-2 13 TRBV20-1 SARAPGLSTGELF
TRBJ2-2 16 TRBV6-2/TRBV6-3 ASSLLKVLAANTGELF
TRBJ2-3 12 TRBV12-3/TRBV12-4 ASSSSGGTDTQY
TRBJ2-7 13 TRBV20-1 SARFRDRGVYEQY
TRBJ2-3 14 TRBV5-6 ASSLPSGEHTDTQY
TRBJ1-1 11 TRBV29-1 SVKDRGDTEAF
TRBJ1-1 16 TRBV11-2 ASSLVVVGISTNTEAF
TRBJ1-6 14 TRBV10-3 AISEQGRAGNSPLH
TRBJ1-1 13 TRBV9 ASSVATAQNTEAF
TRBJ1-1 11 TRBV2 ASSAGRNTEAF
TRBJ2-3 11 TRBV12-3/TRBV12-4 ASRPPGANRQY
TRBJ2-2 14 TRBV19 ASSIFGAMNTGELF
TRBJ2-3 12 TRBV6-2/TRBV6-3 ATARGGHTDTQY
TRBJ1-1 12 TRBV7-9 ASRRQGADTEAF
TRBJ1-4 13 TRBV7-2 ASSLQTGPNEKLF
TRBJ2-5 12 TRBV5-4 ASSPEPELETQY
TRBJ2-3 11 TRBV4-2 ASSQVFADTQY
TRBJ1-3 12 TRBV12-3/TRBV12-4 ATGVGGSGNTIY
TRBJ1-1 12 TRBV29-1 SVDTQGRNTEAF
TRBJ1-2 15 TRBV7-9 ASSLGGQPGGFLGYT
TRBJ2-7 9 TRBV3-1 ASSLLGEQY
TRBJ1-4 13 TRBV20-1 SARDRRATNEKLF
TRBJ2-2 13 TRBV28 ASTLDGVNTGELF